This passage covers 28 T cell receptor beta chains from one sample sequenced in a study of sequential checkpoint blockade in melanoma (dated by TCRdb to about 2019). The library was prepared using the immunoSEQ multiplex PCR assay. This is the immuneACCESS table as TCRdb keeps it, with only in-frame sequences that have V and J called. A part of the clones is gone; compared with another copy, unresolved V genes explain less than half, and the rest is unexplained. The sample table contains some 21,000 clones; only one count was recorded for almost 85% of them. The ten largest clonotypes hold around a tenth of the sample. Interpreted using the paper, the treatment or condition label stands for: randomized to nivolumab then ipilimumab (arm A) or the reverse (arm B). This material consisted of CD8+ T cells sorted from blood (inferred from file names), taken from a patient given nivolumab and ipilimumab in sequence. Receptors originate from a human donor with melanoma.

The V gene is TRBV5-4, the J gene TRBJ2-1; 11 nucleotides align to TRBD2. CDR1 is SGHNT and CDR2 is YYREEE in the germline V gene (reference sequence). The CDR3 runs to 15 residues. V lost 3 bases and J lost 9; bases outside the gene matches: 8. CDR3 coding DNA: TGTGCCAGCAGCTCCGGGACTAGCGGTACCGGTGAGCAGTTCTTC. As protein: CASSSGTSGTGEQFF.

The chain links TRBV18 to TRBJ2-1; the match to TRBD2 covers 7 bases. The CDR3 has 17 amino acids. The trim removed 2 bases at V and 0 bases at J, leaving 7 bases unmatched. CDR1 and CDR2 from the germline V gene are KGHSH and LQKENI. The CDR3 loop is CASSPALAVSSYNEQFF. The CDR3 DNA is TGTGCCAGCTCACCAGCGCTAGCGGTTAGCTCCTACAATGAGCAGTTCTTC.

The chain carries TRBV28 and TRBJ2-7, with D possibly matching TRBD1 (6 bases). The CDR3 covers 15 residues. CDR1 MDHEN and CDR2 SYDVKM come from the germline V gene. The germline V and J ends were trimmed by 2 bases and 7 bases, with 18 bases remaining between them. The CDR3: CASSLTGLGRGEQYF. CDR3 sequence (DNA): TGTGCCAGCAGTTTAACAGGGCTGGGGAGAGGAGAGCAGTACTTC.

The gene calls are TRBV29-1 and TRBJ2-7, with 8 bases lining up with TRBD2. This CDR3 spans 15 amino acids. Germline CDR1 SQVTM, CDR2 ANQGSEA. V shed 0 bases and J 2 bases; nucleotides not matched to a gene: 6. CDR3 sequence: CSVEDRGGLAYEQYF. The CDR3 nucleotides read TGCAGCGTTGAAGATCGGGGGGGGTTGGCCTACGAGCAGTACTTC.

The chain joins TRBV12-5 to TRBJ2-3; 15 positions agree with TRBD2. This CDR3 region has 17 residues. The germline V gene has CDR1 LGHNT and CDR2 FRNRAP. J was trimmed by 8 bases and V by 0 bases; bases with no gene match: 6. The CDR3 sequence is CASGLVGLAGGQVTQYF. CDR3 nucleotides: TGTGCTAGTGGTTTGGTGGGACTAGCGGGAGGTCAGGTTACGCAGTATTTT.

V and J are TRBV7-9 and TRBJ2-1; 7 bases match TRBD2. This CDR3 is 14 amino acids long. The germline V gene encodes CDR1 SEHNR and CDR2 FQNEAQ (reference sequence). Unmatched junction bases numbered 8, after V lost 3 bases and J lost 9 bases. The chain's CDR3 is CASSFGGSLTEQFF. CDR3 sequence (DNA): TGTGCCAGCAGCTTCGGCGGGAGTTTAACTGAGCAGTTCTTC.

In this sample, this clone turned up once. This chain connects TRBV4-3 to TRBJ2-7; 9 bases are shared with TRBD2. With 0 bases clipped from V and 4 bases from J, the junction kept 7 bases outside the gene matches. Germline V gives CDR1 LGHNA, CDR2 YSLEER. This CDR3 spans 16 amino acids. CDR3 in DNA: TGCGCCAGCAGCCAAGACGCGTCTAGCGGGATTTACGAGCAGTACTTC. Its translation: CASSQDASSGIYEQYF.

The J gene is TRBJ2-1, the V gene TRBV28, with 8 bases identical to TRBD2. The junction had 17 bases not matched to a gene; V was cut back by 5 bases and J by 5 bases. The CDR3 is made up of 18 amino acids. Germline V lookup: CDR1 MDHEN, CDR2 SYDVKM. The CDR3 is CASSPLLPKRESHNEQFF. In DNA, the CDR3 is TGTGCCAGCAGTCCCCTATTGCCCAAGCGGGAGAGTCACAATGAGCAGTTCTTC.

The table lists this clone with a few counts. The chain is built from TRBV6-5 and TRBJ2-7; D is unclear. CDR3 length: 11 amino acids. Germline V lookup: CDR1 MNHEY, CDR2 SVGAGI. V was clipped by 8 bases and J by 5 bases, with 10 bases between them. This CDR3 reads CASAKTHEQYF. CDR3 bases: TGTGCCAGCGCTAAGACTCACGAGCAGTACTTC.

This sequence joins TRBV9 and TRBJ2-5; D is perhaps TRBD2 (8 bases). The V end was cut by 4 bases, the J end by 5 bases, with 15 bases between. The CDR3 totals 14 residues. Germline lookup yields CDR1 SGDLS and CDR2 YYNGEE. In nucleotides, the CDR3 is TGTGCCAGCAGCTACGGGAGGGGGCAGGAGACCCAGTACTTC. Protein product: CASSYGRGQETQYF.

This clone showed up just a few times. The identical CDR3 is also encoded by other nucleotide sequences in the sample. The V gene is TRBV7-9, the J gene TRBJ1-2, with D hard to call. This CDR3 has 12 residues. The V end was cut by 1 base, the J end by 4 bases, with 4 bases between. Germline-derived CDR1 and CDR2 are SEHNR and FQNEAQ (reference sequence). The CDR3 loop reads CASSLEPYGYTF. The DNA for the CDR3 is TGTGCCAGCAGCTTAGAGCCCTATGGCTACACCTTC.

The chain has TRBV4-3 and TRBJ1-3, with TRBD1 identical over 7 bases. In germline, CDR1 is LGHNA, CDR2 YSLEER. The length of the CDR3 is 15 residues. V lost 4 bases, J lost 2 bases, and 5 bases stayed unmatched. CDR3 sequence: CASSREQGPGNTIYF. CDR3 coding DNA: TGCGCCAGCAGCCGAGAACAGGGGCCTGGAAACACCATATATTTT.

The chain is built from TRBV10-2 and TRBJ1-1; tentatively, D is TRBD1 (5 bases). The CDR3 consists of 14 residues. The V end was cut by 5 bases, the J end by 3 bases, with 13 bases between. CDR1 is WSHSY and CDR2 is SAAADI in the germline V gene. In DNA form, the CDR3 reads TGCGCCAGCAGTTTGACAGATAGGGACACTGAAGCTTTCTTT. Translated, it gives CASSLTDRDTEAFF.

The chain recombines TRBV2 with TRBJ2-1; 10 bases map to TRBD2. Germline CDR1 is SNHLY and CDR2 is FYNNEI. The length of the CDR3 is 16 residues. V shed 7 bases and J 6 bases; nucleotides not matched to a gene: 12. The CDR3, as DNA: TGTGCCAGCATGAAGGAACTACTAGCGGGAAGCAATGAGCAGTTCTTC. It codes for CASMKELLAGSNEQFF.

The CDR3 DNA sequence: TGTGCCAGCAGTTTCGCCGGGGGTTATTCACCCCTCCACTTT. Protein product: CASSFAGGYSPLHF. The rearrangement links TRBV28 to TRBJ1-6, with D tentatively TRBD1 (5 bases). Per germline, CDR1 MDHEN and CDR2 SYDVKM. The CDR3 has 14 residues. The germline V and J ends were trimmed by 3 bases and 8 bases, with 11 bases remaining between them. The whole variable domain, remainder taken from reference TRBV28 and TRBJ1-6, is DVKVTQSSRYLVKRTGEKVFLECVQDMDHENMFWYRQDPGLGLRLIYFSYDVKMKEKGDIPEGYSVSREKKERFSLILESASTNQTSMYLCASSFAGGYSPLHFGNGTRLTVT.

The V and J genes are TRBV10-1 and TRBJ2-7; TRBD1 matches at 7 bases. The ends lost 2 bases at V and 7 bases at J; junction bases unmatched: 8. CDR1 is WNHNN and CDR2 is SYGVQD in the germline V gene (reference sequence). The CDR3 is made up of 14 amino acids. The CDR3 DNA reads TGCGCCAGCAGTGAGAGAGCAGGGGGTGAAGAGCAGTACTTC. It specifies CASSERAGGEEQYF.

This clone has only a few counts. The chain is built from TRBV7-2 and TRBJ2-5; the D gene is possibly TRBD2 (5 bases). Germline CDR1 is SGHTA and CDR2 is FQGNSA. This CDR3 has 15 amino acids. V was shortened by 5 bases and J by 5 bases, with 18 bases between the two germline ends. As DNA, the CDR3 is TGTGCCAGCAGCCTCCAGCCCGGGAAGGTTGAGACCCAGTACTTC. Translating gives CASSLQPGKVETQYF.

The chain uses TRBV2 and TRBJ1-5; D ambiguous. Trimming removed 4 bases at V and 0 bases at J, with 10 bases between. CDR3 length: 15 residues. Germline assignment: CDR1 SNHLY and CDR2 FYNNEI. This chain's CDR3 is CASSVSALSNQPQHF. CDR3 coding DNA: TGTGCCAGCAGTGTTAGTGCCCTTAGCAATCAGCCCCAGCATTTT.

In nucleotides, the CDR3 is TGCGCCAGCAGCGCACAGGGGGCAACTAATGAAAAACTGTTTTTT. This translates into CASSAQGATNEKLFF. This rearrangement joins TRBV5-1 to TRBJ1-4; 8 bases are a match to TRBD1. The CDR3 consists of 15 residues. In germline, CDR1 is SGHRS, CDR2 YFSETQ. J gave up 0 bases and V 4 bases, and 2 bases lay outside the gene matches.

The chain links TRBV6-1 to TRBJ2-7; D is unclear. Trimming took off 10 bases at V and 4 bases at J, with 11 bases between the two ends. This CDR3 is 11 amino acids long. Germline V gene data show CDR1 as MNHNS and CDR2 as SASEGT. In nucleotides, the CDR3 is TGTGCCACCGAGCCAAAATACGAGCAGTACTTC. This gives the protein CATEPKYEQYF.

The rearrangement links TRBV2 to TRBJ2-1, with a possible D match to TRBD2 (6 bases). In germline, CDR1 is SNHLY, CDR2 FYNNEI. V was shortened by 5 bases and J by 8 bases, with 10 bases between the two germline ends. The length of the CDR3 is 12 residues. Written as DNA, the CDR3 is TGTGCCAGCAGTATTGGGGAGGATGAGCAGTTCTTC. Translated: CASSIGEDEQFF.

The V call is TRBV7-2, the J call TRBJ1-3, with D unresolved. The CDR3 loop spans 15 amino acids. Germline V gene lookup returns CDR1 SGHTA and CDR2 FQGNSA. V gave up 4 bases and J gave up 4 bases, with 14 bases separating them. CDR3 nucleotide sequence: TGTGCCAGCAGCTCCAGGCTTTCTCCGGGAAACACCATATATTTT. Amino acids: CASSSRLSPGNTIYF. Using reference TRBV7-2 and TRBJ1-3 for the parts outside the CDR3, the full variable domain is GAGVSQSPSNKVTEKGKDVELRCDPISGHTALYWYRQSLGQGLEFLIYFQGNSAPDKSGLPSDRFSAERTGGSVSTLTIQRTQQEDSAVYLCASSSRLSPGNTIYFGEGSWLTVV.

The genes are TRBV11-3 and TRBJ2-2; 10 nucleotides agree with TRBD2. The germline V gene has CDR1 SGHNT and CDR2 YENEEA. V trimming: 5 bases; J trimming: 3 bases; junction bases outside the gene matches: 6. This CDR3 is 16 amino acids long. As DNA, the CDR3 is TGTGCCAGCAGCCCGCTAGCGGGAGCCGACACCGGGGAGCTGTTTTTT. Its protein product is CASSPLAGADTGELFF.

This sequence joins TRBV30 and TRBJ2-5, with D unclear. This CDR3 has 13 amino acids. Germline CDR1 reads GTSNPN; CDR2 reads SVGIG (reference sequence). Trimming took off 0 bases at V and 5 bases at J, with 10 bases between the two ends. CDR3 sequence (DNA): TGTGCCTGGAGTGTATCCCTCCGGGAGACCCAGTACTTC. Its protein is CAWSVSLRETQYF.

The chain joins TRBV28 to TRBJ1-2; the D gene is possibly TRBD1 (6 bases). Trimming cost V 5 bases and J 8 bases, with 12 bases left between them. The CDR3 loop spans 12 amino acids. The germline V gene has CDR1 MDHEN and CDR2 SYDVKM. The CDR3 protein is CASSTGSGGYTF. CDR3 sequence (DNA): TGTGCCAGCAGTACAGGGTCTGGCGGCTACACCTTC.

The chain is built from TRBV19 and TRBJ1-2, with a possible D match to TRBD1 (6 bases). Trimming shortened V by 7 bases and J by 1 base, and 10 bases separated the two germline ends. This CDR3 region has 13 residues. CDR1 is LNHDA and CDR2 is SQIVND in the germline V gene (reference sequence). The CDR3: CASNAQGNYGYTF. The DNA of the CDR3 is TGTGCCAGTAACGCACAGGGTAACTATGGCTACACCTTC.

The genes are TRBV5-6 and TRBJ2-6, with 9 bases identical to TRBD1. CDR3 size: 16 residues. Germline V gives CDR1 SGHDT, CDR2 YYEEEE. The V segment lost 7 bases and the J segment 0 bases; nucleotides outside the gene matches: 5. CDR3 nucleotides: TGTGCCAGCGGCCGGGACAGGGTCTCTGGGGCCAACGTCCTGACTTTC. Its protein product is CASGRDRVSGANVLTF.

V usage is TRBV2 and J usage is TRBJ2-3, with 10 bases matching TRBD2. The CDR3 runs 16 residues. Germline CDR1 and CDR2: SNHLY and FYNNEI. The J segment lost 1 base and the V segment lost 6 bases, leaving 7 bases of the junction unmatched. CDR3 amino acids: CASRASGSSRTDTQYF. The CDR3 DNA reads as TGTGCCAGCAGGGCTAGCGGGAGCAGTCGCACAGATACGCAGTATTTT.